This T cell receptor beta chain comes out of a study of blood T cells in healthy people across ages. Study overall: T cells yielded about one barcoded beta molecule per two cells through template switching.

Regarding the study as a whole: TCR beta diversity was tightly associated with the proportion of naive T cells.

Germline CDR1 and CDR2: SGHKS and YYEKEE (reference sequence). V gave up 1 base and J gave up 3 bases, with 16 bases separating them. This CDR3 comprises 16 residues. With respect to this clonotype: The antigen is unknown.

In terms of origin and age, donors were healthy Caucasian individuals from Russia aged roughly 6 to 100. A minimum of 5.5 micrograms of total RNA was extracted per sample. A J-beta primer mix and a sample-barcoded 5' primer were used in a second PCR of roughly 7 to 12 cycles. Each CDR3 protein gets one entry after TCRdb re-called the 5' RACE reads with MiXCR. This sample has approximately 690,000 distinct CDR3 sequences, with about 53% found just once. This clonotype was obtained from a man between 60 and 70 years old in good health. Sequencing was carried out using blood. V and J are TRBV5-5 and TRBJ1-1, with unresolved D. The CDR3 here is CASSLKGQRIYTEAFF. In DNA, the CDR3 is TGTGCCAGCAGCTTGAAGGGCCAGCGCATATACACTGAAGCTTTCTTT.